This paragraph reports one T cell receptor beta chain. The sample is drawn from a study of graft-versus-host responses after intestinal transplantation. From germline, CDR1 is MGHDK and CDR2 SYGVNS. The V segment lost 4 bases and the J segment 4 bases; nucleotides outside the gene matches: 8. The CDR3 covers 17 residues. Sequenced by immunoSEQ multiplex PCR; TCRdb stores in-frame clones only, minus some. The repertoire consists of under 20,000 clones, with around 86% occurring once and the leading ten covering about 9.4%. This clonotype was sampled from a human patient who received an intestinal transplant, so some T cells may come from the graft donor. This specimen consisted of PBMCs, obtained 220 to 240 days after intestinal transplant. The rearrangement uses TRBV25-1 and TRBJ2-1, with 12 bases matching TRBD2. The CDR3 sequence is CASSGPTLAGGYNEQFF. The CDR3 region has the DNA TGTGCCAGCAGTGGACCCACTCTAGCGGGGGGGTACAATGAGCAGTTCTTC.